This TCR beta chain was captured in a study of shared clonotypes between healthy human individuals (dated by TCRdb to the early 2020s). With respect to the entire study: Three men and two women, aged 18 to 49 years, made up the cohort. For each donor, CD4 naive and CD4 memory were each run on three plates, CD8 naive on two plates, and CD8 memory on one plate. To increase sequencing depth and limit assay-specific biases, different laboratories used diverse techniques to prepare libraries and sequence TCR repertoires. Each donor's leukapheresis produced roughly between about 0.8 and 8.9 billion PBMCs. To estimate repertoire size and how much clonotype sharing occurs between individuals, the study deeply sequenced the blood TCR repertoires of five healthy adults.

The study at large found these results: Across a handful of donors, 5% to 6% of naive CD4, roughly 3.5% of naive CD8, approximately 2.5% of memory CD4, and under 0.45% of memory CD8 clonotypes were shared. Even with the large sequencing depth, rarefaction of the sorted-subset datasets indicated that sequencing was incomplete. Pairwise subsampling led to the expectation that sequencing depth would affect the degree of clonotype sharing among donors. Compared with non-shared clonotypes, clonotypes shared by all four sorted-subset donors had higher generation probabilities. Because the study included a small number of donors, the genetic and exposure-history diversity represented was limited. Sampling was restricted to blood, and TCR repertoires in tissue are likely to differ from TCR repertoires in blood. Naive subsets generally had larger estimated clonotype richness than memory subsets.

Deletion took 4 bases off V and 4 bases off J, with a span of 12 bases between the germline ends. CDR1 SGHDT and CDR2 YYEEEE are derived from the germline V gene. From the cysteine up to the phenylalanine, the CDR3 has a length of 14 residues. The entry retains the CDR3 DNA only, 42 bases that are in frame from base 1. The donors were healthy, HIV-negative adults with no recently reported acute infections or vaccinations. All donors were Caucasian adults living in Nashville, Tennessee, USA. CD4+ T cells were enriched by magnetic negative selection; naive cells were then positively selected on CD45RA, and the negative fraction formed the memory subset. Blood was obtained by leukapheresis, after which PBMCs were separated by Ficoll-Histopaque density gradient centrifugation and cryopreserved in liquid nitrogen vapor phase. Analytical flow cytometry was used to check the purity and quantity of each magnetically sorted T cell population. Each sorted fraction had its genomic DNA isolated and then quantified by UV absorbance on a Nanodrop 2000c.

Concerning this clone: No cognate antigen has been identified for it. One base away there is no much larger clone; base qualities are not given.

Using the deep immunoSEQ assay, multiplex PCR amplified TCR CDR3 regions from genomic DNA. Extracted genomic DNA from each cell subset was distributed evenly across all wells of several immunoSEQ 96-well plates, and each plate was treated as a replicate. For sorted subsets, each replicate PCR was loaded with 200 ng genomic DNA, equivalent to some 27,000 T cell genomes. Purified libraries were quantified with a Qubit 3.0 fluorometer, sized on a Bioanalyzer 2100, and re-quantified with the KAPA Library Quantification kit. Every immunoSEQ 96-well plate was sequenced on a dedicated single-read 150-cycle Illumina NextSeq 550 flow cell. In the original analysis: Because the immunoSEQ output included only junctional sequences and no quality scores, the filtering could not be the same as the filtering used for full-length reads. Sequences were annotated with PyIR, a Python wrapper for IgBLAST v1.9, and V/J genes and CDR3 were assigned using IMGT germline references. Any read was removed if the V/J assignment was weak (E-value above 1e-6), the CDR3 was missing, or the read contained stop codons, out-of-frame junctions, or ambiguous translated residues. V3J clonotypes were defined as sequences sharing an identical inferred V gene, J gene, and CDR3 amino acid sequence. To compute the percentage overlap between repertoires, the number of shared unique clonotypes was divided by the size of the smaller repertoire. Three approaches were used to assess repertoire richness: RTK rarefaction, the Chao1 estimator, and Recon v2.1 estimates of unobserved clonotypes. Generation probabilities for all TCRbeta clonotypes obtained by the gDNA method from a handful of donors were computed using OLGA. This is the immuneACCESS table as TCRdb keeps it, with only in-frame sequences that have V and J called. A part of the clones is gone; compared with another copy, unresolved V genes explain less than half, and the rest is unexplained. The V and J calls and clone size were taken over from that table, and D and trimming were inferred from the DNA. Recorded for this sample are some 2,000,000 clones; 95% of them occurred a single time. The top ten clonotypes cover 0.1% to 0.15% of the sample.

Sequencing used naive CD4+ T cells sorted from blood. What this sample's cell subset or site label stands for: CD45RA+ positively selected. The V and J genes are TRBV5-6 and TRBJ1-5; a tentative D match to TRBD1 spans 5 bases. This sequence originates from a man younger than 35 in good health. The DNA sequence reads TGTGCCAGCAGCGCCAGGGACGGGAATCAGCCCCAGCATTTT. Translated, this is CASSARDGNQPQHF.